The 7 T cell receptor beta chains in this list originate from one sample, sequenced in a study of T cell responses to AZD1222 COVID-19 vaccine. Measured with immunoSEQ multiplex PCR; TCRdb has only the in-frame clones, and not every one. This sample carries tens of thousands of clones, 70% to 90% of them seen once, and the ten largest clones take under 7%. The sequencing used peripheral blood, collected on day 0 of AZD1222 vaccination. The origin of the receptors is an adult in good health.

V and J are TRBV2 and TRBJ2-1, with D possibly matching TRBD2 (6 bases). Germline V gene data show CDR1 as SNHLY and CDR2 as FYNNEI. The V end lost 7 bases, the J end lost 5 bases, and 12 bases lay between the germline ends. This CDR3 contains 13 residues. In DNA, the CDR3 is TGTGCCAGCAAATTGGGGGAGGACAATGAGCAGTTCTTC. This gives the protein CASKLGEDNEQFF.

Here the CDR3 reads CASGAPGSLFYGYTF. As DNA, the CDR3 is TGTGCCAGCGGGGCCCCGGGCAGCTTATTCTATGGCTACACCTTC. The V call is TRBV6-5, the J call TRBJ1-2; D might be TRBD1 (5 bases). The CDR3 is 15 amino acids. The germline V gene has CDR1 MNHEY and CDR2 SVGAGI. V lost 8 bases and J lost 4, with 20 bases in between.

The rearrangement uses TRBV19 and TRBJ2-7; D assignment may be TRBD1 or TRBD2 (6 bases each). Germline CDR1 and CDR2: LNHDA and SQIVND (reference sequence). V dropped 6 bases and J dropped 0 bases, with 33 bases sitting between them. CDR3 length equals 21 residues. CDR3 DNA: TGTGCCAGTAGCCGAAGGATGTTGGAGGGCCGACAGGTCGTGACCTCCTACGAGCAGTACTTC. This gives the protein CASSRRMLEGRQVVTSYEQYF. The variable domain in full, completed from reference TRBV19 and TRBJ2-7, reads DGGITQSPKYLFRKEGQNVTLSCEQNLNHDAMYWYRQDPGQGLRLIYYSQIVNDFQKGDIAEGYSVSREKKESFPLTVTSAQKNPTAFYLCASSRRMLEGRQVVTSYEQYFGPGTRLTVT.

The CDR3 DNA reads as TGTGCCAGCAGCGTCTCCAGCGGTACCTTCTACGAGCAGTACTTC. Residues: CASSVSSGTFYEQYF. The chain employs TRBV9 and TRBJ2-7; D possibly corresponds to TRBD2 (5 bases). Germline V gene sequence: CDR1 SGDLS, CDR2 YYNGEE. CDR3 size: 15 residues. The V end was cut by 2 bases, the J end by 3 bases, with 15 bases between.

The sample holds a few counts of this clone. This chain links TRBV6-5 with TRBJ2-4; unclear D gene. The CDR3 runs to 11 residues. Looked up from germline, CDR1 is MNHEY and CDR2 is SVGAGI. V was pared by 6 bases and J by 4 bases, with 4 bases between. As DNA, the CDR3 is TGTGCCAGCAGCACTAAAAACATTCAGTACTTC. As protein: CASSTKNIQYF.

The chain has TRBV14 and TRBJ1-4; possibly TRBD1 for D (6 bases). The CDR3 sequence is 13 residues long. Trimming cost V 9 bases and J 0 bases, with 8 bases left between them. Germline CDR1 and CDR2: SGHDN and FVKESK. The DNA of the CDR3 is TGTGCCAGACCAGGGGCAACTAATGAAAAACTGTTTTTT. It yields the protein CARPGATNEKLFF.

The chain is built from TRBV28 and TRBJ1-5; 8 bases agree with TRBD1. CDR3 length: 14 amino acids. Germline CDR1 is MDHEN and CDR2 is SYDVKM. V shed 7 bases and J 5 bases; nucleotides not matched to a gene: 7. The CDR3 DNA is TGTGCCAGCATTACGGACAGGGTGGATCAGCCCCAGCATTTT. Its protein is CASITDRVDQPQHF.